One and the same sample provided the 26 T cell receptor beta chains below, sequenced in a study of blood T cell repertoires in COVID-19. Method: immunoSEQ multiplex PCR; TCRdb's copy keeps in-frame clones and lacks some. The data show about 140,000 clones, approximately 80% seen once. Sequencing was performed on peripheral blood. Receptors originate from a man between 50 and 59 years old with acute or convalescent COVID-19.

The chain carries TRBV11-2 and TRBJ2-5, with TRBD2 as a possible D gene (6 bases). V was clipped by 3 bases and J by 2 bases, with 13 bases between them. Germline CDR1 reads SGHAT; CDR2 reads FQNNGV. This CDR3 contains 15 residues. CDR3 DNA sequence: TGTGCCAGCAGCTTGAATACGGGGGAACAAGAGACCCAGTACTTC. Its protein is CASSLNTGEQETQYF.

Concerning this clone: Distinct nucleotide sequences in the sample also encode this CDR3. The chain employs TRBV30 and TRBJ1-2; D uncertain. The germline V gene has CDR1 GTSNPN and CDR2 SVGIG (reference sequence). This CDR3 region has 12 residues. V lost 0 bases, J lost 4 bases, and 6 bases lay in between. The CDR3 spells CAWSVGLYGYTF. The DNA of the CDR3 is TGTGCCTGGAGTGTCGGTCTCTATGGCTACACCTTC. Drawing the rest from reference TRBV30 and TRBJ1-2, the complete variable domain is SQTIHQWPATLVQPVGSPLSLECTVEGTSNPNLYWYRQAAGRGLQLLFYSVGIGQISSEVPQNLSASRPQDRQFILSSKKLLLSDSGFYLCAWSVGLYGYTFGSGTRLTVV.

In its sample, this clone was seen once. The CDR3 loop is CASNLQGAADIQYF. The CDR3 region has the DNA TGTGCCAGCAATCTACAGGGGGCGGCGGACATTCAGTACTTC. V gene TRBV6-5 combines with J gene TRBJ2-4; 9 bases are a match to TRBD1. V lost 7 bases and J lost 8; bases outside the gene matches: 9. CDR1 MNHEY and CDR2 SVGAGI come from the germline V gene. The CDR3 covers 14 residues.

This chain connects TRBV11-2 to TRBJ2-7; 7 bases agree with TRBD1. V lost 5 bases and J lost 6; bases outside the gene matches: 7. The CDR3 has 13 residues. The germline V gene has CDR1 SGHAT and CDR2 FQNNGV. Here the CDR3 DNA reads TGTGCCAGCAGCCTTTCCCGACAGGGCGAGCAGTACTTC. This encodes CASSLSRQGEQYF.

The chain is built from TRBV11-2 and TRBJ2-2, with D possibly being TRBD2 (5 bases). Germline CDR1 SGHAT, CDR2 FQNNGV. The ends were cut back, 1 base at V and 0 bases at J, with 6 bases in the middle. This CDR3 is built from 15 residues. The CDR3 protein is CASSLAGANTGELFF. Here the CDR3 DNA reads TGTGCCAGCAGCTTAGCCGGGGCGAACACCGGGGAGCTGTTTTTT.

The V gene is TRBV5-1, the J gene TRBJ1-2; the D gene is possibly TRBD1 (6 bases). The CDR3 covers 13 residues. The V end was cut by 5 bases, the J end by 4 bases, with 12 bases between. Germline-derived CDR1 and CDR2 are SGHRS and YFSETQ. The CDR3 reads CASRGTTGYGYTF. CDR3 nucleotides: TGCGCCAGCAGGGGTACGACAGGCTATGGCTACACCTTC. The variable domain in full, with the rest retrieved from reference TRBV5-1 and TRBJ1-2, is KAGVTQTPRYLIKTRGQQVTLSCSPISGHRSVSWYQQTPGQGLQFLFEYFSETQRNKGNFPGRFSGRQFSNSRSEMNVSTLELGDSALYLCASRGTTGYGYTFGSGTRLTVV.

There are a few counts of this clone. Here the CDR3 DNA reads TGTGCCACCAGTGCAGGGATGAACACTGAAGCTTTCTTT. Translation: CATSAGMNTEAFF. The chain has TRBV24-1 and TRBJ1-1; maybe TRBD1 (5 bases). CDR1 is KGHDR, CDR2 SFDVKD, per germline. This CDR3 region has 13 residues. V lost 5 bases and J 0 bases, leaving 6 bases between the germline ends.

J is TRBJ1-5 and V is TRBV7-6; D uncertain. The V gene's germline CDR1 is SGHVS and CDR2 FNYEAQ. The CDR3 is 16 residues long. V was trimmed by 5 bases and J by 0 bases, leaving 14 bases between them. The chain's CDR3 is CASSGTGIDSNQPQHF. Written as DNA, the CDR3 is TGTGCCAGCAGCGGAACCGGGATTGATAGCAATCAGCCCCAGCATTTT. Looking up the rest from reference TRBV7-6 and TRBJ1-5 gives the full variable domain: GAGVSQSPRYKVTKRGQDVALRCDPISGHVSLYWYRQALGQGPEFLTYFNYEAQQDKSGLPNDRFSAERPEGSISTLTIQRTEQRDSAMYRCASSGTGIDSNQPQHFGDGTRLSIL.

The V call is TRBV3-1 (or the pseudogene TRBV3-2), the J call TRBJ1-1; possibly TRBD1 for D (6 bases). The germline V and J ends were trimmed by 4 bases and 6 bases, with 12 bases remaining between them. CDR3 length: 13 amino acids. Germline V gene lookup returns CDR1 LGHDT and CDR2 YNNKEL (reference sequence). CDR3 sequence (DNA): TGTGCCAGCAGCCTGAGGGGGAATCCTGAAGCTTTCTTT. Amino acids: CASSLRGNPEAFF.

This clone was picked up a small number of times. This sequence joins TRBV10-3 and TRBJ1-6, with D possibly matching TRBD1 (6 bases). Trimming removed 2 bases from V and 10 bases from J, with 15 bases in between. CDR3 length equals 15 residues. Germline CDR1 reads ENHRY; CDR2 reads SYGVKD. The CDR3 loop is CAISEVGRGWSPLHF. CDR3 bases: TGTGCCATCAGTGAGGTCGGCAGGGGTTGGTCACCCCTCCACTTT.

The CDR3 here is CASGLVLGGPRGNEQFF. CDR3 DNA sequence: TGTGCTAGTGGTTTGGTGCTCGGGGGGCCCCGGGGAAATGAGCAGTTCTTC. V usage is TRBV12-5 and J usage is TRBJ2-1; a weak D match, TRBD2 (7 bases). With 0 bases removed from V and 7 bases from J, the gap between germline ends came to 19 bases. Germline V gene sequence: CDR1 LGHNT, CDR2 FRNRAP. The CDR3 loop spans 17 amino acids.

In nucleotides, the CDR3 is TGTGCCACTGAGGGGGGGAGCTCTGGAAACACCATATATTTT. Translated, it gives CATEGGSSGNTIYF. The chain uses TRBV2 and TRBJ1-3; weak D call: TRBD1 (6 bases). CDR3 length equals 14 residues. Germline-derived CDR1 and CDR2 are SNHLY and FYNNEI. Trimming left V 10 bases short and J 0 bases short, with 13 bases between. Filled out from reference TRBV2 and TRBJ1-3, the complete variable domain reads EPEVTQTPSHQVTQMGQEVILRCVPISNHLYFYWYRQILGQKVEFLVSFYNNEISEKSEIFDDQFSVERPDGSNFTLKIRSTKLEDSAMYFCATEGGSSGNTIYFGEGSWLTVV.

This clone was observed once. This chain uses TRBV6-5 with TRBJ1-5, with TRBD1 as a possible D gene (5 bases). The CDR3 runs to 13 residues. V was pared by 2 bases and J by 12 bases, with 14 bases between. In germline, CDR1 is MNHEY, CDR2 SVGAGI. CDR3 nucleotides: TGTGCCAGCAGTTACAATTCGGCAGGGTTCCAGCATTTT. Translated, it gives CASSYNSAGFQHF.

This chain connects TRBV27 to TRBJ2-7, with D unresolved. The CDR3 loop spans 13 amino acids. Germline CDR1 and CDR2: MNHEY and SMNVEV (reference sequence). V was shortened by 6 bases and J by 4 bases, with 13 bases between the two germline ends. CDR3 sequence: CASSPSMEYEQYF. The CDR3 DNA reads as TGTGCCAGCAGCCCCTCAATGGAGTACGAGCAGTACTTC.

The J gene is TRBJ2-2, the V gene TRBV19; TRBD1 might be the D (6 bases). Germline V lookup: CDR1 LNHDA, CDR2 SQIVND (reference sequence). CDR3 size: 16 residues. The V end was cut by 4 bases, the J end by 4 bases, with 16 bases between. CDR3 DNA: TGTGCCAGTAGTACGACAGGCCATCGGGGCACCGGGGAGCTGTTTTTT. As protein: CASSTTGHRGTGELFF.

The rearrangement links TRBV19 to TRBJ2-5; TRBD1 matches 7 bases. The CDR3 is 15 amino acids. Trimming at V came to 5 bases and at J to 2 bases, leaving 8 bases not matched to a gene. Looked up from germline, CDR1 is LNHDA and CDR2 is SQIVND (reference sequence). The DNA for the CDR3 is TGTGCCAGTAGTCCCGGGACAGCGTTTCAAGAGACCCAGTACTTC. Its translation is CASSPGTAFQETQYF.

The chain employs TRBV5-1 and TRBJ1-5; no definite D call. Trimming took off 0 bases at V and 0 bases at J, with 7 bases between the two ends. CDR1 is SGHRS, CDR2 YFSETQ, per germline. This CDR3 is built from 15 residues. This chain's CDR3 is CASSLDSYSNQPQHF. Written as DNA, the CDR3 is TGCGCCAGCAGCTTGGACAGTTATAGCAATCAGCCCCAGCATTTT.

The chain combines TRBV6-5 with TRBJ1-3, with 7 nucleotides matching TRBD1. The ends lost 6 bases at V and 3 bases at J; junction bases unmatched: 8. The CDR3 is made up of 15 amino acids. Germline V CDR1 and CDR2: MNHEY, SVGAGI. CDR3 DNA sequence: TGTGCCAGCAGCCTGACAGGGATCGGTGGAAACACCATATATTTT. Its protein product is CASSLTGIGGNTIYF.

This chain uses TRBV7-9 with TRBJ1-3; D not resolved. Trimming removed 5 bases from V and 0 bases from J, with 11 bases in between. Germline lookup yields CDR1 SEHNR and CDR2 FQNEAQ (reference sequence). The CDR3 length is 15 residues. CDR3 DNA sequence: TGTGCCAGCAGCCCACGACGGAGCTCTGGAAACACCATATATTTT. Its protein product is CASSPRRSSGNTIYF.

The V call is TRBV19, the J call TRBJ1-1; D perhaps matches TRBD1 (6 bases). Trimming pared 6 bases from V and 6 bases from J, leaving 11 bases between. The CDR3 runs 12 residues. Germline values: CDR1 LNHDA, CDR2 SQIVND (reference sequence). CDR3 in amino acids: CASSVTGSEAFF. CDR3 nucleotide sequence: TGTGCCAGTAGCGTTACAGGGTCTGAAGCTTTCTTT.

This clone was counted only a few times. J is TRBJ2-3 and V is TRBV2, with TRBD1 identical over 9 bases. Germline values: CDR1 SNHLY, CDR2 FYNNEI. J lost 3 bases, V lost 7 bases, and 2 bases had no gene match. This CDR3 comprises 13 residues. CDR3 DNA: TGTGCCAGCAACGGACAGGGGACAGATACGCAGTATTTT. Its protein is CASNGQGTDTQYF. Complete variable domain (other parts from reference TRBV2 and TRBJ2-3): EPEVTQTPSHQVTQMGQEVILRCVPISNHLYFYWYRQILGQKVEFLVSFYNNEISEKSEIFDDQFSVERPDGSNFTLKIRSTKLEDSAMYFCASNGQGTDTQYFGPGTRLTVL.

Written as DNA, the CDR3 is TGTGCCAGCAGTGATGCAGGACAGGGGAGGCGCTACACCTTC. It is translated as CASSDAGQGRRYTF. V and J are TRBV25-1 and TRBJ1-2; 9 bases agree with TRBD1. CDR1 is MGHDK and CDR2 is SYGVNS in the germline V gene. V was pared by 3 bases and J by 9 bases, with 8 bases of the junction left unmatched. CDR3 length equals 14 residues.

The CDR3 DNA reads as TGTGCCAGTTCCCCAGGGCACATGTCCTCCTACGAGCAGTACTTC. Its translation: CASSPGHMSSYEQYF. This chain uses TRBV9 with TRBJ2-7; D is perhaps TRBD1 (5 bases). The germline gives CDR1 SGDLS, CDR2 YYNGEE. Trimming removed 8 bases at V and 0 bases at J, with 18 bases between. There are 15 residues in the CDR3.

V is TRBV5-4 and J is TRBJ2-3, with TRBD2 matching over 8 bases. The V and J ends lost 5 bases and 2 bases, in that order; junction bases with no gene match: 4. The CDR3 runs to 14 residues. Germline assignment: CDR1 SGHNT and CDR2 YYREEE (reference sequence). This chain's CDR3 is CASRSGGFTDTQYF. The CDR3, as DNA: TGTGCCAGCAGAAGCGGGGGTTTCACAGATACGCAGTATTTT.

This chain uses TRBV3-1 (or the pseudogene TRBV3-2) with TRBJ1-6; a weak D match, TRBD1 (6 bases). The V gene's germline CDR1 is LGHDT and CDR2 YNNKEL (reference sequence). Trimming took 4 bases from V and 7 from J, leaving 20 bases between them. The CDR3 runs 17 residues. CDR3 DNA: TGTGCCAGCAGCCGACCAACAGGGCCTTCGTGGAATTCACCCCTCCACTTT. Its protein is CASSRPTGPSWNSPLHF.

This clone was seen once. The genes are TRBV12-3 or TRBV12-4 and TRBJ2-3; the D gene is possibly TRBD1 (6 bases). The germline V and J ends were trimmed by 5 bases and 4 bases, with 10 bases remaining between them. CDR3 length: 13 residues. The CDR3 loop is CASSADRSDTQYF. The CDR3 DNA reads TGTGCCAGCAGTGCAGACAGGTCAGATACGCAGTATTTT.